This TCR beta chain came from a study of T cells in Graves' hyperthyroidism and ophthalmopathy. The CDR3 consists of 14 residues. Germline values: CDR1 SQVTM, CDR2 ANQGSEA. V was cut by 5 bases and J by 2 bases, with 13 bases left in between. Amplified TCR beta CDR3 regions derived from RNA transcripts. Primed by the HTBI set, a first-round RT-PCR was run on the TCR CDR3. In TCRdb, the multiplex PCR reads were re-called with MiXCR into one record per CDR3 protein. The sample lists about 530,000 distinct CDR3 sequences, about a sixth seen once, with 17% in the top ten. Patients having uncontrolled infection, another autoimmune disease, pregnancy or lactation were not included.

This TCR derives from a young woman with Graves' ophthalmopathy. The sample comprised blood. The chain has TRBV29-1 and TRBJ1-3, with D possibly being TRBD1 (6 bases). The CDR3 here is CSVRGRLAGNTIYF. The CDR3 DNA reads TGCAGCGTTCGGGGGCGACTTGCTGGAAACACCATATATTTT.